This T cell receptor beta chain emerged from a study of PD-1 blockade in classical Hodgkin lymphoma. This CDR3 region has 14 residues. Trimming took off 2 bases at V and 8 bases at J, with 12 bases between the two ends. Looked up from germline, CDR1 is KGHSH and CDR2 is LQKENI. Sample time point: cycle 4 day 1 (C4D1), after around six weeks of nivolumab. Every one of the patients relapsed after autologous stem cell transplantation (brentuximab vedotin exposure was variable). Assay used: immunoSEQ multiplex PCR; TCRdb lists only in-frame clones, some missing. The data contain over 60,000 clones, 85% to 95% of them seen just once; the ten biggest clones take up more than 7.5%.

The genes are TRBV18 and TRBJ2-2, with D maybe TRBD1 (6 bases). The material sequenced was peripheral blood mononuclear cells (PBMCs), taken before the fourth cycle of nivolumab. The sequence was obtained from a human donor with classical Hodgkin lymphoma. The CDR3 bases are TGTGCCAGCTCACCATGGGGGCCGGCAGGGGAGCTGTTTTTT. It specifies CASSPWGPAGELFF.